This T cell receptor (beta chain) was profiled in a study of blood T cells in healthy people across ages. Study results and caveats: Donors of long life had a larger count of naive CD4+ cells and greater diversity than aged donors. With naive T cell percentage, TCR beta diversity showed a strong correlation.

As regards this clonotype: What it binds is unknown.

Total RNA, at least 5.5 micrograms per sample, came from PBMCs. Germline CDR1 and CDR2: MNHEY and SMNVEV (reference sequence). V gave up 3 bases and J gave up 5 bases, with 10 bases separating them. CDR3 size: 13 residues. Through a sample-barcoded 5' primer and a J-beta primer mix, a second PCR was run for roughly 7 to 11 cycles. A single record per CDR3 protein comes from TCRdb applying MiXCR to the 5' RACE reads. The profile shows about 1.8 million distinct CDR3 sequences, 49% of them singletons. The clonotype comes from a woman aged 40 to 50 in good health. The V call is TRBV27, the J call TRBJ2-5, with TRBD2 as a possible D gene (5 bases). Sequenced material: blood. The CDR3 DNA reads as TGTGCCAGCAGTTTCAACTCGGGGGAGACCCAGTACTTC. Translated: CASSFNSGETQYF.